This TCR beta chain was identified during a study of T cells in Graves' hyperthyroidism and ophthalmopathy (dated by TCRdb to about 2019). Background for the entire study: To identify distinguishing TCR V-J signatures, a discovery cohort of around 98 patients was used, comprising some 45 with Graves' ophthalmopathy and 55 to 65 with stable Graves' hyperthyroidism. Prospective prediction of ophthalmopathy was tested in an independent validation cohort consisting of about 20 hyperthyroidism patients and more than 15 patients who later progressed to ophthalmopathy. For training and testing, the 100 or so patients in the discovery cohort were randomly divided in a 7:3 ratio. The study also compared thyroid tissue and blood T-cell repertoires from several Graves' hyperthyroidism patients. After blood sampling, hyperthyroidism patients were treated with methimazole at a starting dose of 30 mg daily, and ophthalmopathy patients were treated with high-dose intravenous methylprednisolone. TCR Vbeta CDR3 sequencing of 120 to 150 peripheral blood samples (roughly 41 ophthalmopathy, 75 to 85 hyperthyroidism and some 17 progressor patients) is reported in the paper. Summary of the overall study and its limitations: Sample size was not statistically predetermined, and investigators were not blinded to group allocation. Most expanded thyroid clonotypes (frequency above 0.001) were also detected in blood, a finding suggesting that blood repertoires may reflect thyroid immune responses. Ophthalmopathy was separated from stable hyperthyroidism by a 13 V-J signature model, with around 88% sensitivity and approximately 81% specificity obtained in cross-validation and 80%/75% obtained in testing. In validation, the model predicted progression to ophthalmopathy with over 60% sensitivity and about 73% specificity, a median of 6.5 months before onset.

The TCR beta CDR3 regions were amplified from RNA transcripts. The TCR CDR3 was subjected to a first round of RT-PCR using the HTBI primer set and the Qiagen OneStep RT-PCR kit. Libraries were constructed in a second round of multiplex PCR, after which size selection and purification were performed. Paired-end sequencing of the libraries was performed with 100 bp reads on an Illumina HiSeq2000. As for the authors' bioinformatics: SOAPnuke was used to process the raw data, throwing out any read that contained adapters or uncalled bases, had a mean Phred below 15, or lacked an exact constant-primer or identifier match. High-quality paired reads were merged with COPE v1.2.5, and unique nucleotide sequences were defined as clonotypes. Clonotypes were aligned to IMGT TRBV, TRBD and TRBJ reference segments using MiTCR v1.1. The analysis was restricted to V-J combinations with a frequency above 0.0001, which together covered 99% to 99.2% of the repertoires. The TCS score was defined as the ratio of F50 (clonal expansion) to E x V (chaos), calculated using BLOSUM62-based TCRdist between CDR3 peptides within each V-J. Welch's t-statistics and random forest reduced around 550 V-J features to 10 to 15, which were used in a naive Bayes classifier (R e1071). TCRdb applied fastp at Q25 and MiXCR to the public reads, then kept only in-frame beta chains. Each CDR3 protein appears once, grouped with its most common genes and DNA. The V and J calls were determined by TCRdb, not by the authors. In all, the sample holds hundreds of thousands of distinct CDR3 sequences, and around 46% of those were seen once. The ten largest clones take up about 8.2% of the sample.

This clonotype was seen at least ten times. Its cognate antigen has yet to be identified. Base quality data are lacking; no much larger clone is found one base away. CDR1 and CDR2 are drawn from the germline V gene: SGHVS, FQNEAQ. Reading from cysteine to phenylalanine, the CDR3 counts 13 amino acids. Only the CDR3 part of the read is kept: 39 bases, read in frame from the first base. The junction carries 4 bases between V and J, which are trimmed by 5 bases and 2 bases respectively. Graves' hyperthyroidism was defined as stable when no progression to ophthalmopathy occurred over 18 months of follow-up. The hyperthyroidism patients were between 18 and 65 years old and newly diagnosed, with a disease duration of less than 2 months. Exclusion was applied to patients with uncontrolled infections, other autoimmune diseases, pregnancy or lactation. Clinical symptoms, serum thyroxine and TRAb, thyroid ultrasound, and orbital computed tomography formed the basis for the diagnoses. Total RNA was extracted with Trizol reagent, and quality was checked on an Agilent 2100 Bioanalyzer.

The rearranged chain carries TRBV7-8 and TRBJ2-6, with the identity of the D gene unclear. Sample: peripheral blood or thyroid tissue (not recorded which). The sequence was collected from a woman under 30 with Graves' hyperthyroidism. Donor details come from another sample of the same person, matched by shared clones. CDR3 reads: CASSSPGANVLTF. The bases are TGTGCCAGCAGCAGCCCTGGGGCCAACGTCCTGACTTTC.